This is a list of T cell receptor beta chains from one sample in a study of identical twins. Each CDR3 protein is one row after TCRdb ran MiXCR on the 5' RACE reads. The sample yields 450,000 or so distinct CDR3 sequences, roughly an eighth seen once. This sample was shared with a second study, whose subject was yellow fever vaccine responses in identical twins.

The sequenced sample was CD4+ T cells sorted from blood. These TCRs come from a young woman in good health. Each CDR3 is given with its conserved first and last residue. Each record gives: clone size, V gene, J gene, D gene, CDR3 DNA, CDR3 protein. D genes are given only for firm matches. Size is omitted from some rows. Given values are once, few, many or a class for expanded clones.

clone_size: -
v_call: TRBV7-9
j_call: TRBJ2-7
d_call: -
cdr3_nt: TGTGCCAGCAGCTTAGCGTTGGGCAGCTCCTACGAGCAGTACTTC
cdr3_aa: CASSLALGSSYEQYF

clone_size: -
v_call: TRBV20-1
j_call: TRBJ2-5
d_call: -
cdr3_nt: TGCAGTGCTAGGAGGGCGGGTAGAAGACAAGAGACCCAGTACTTC
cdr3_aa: CSARRAGRRQETQYF

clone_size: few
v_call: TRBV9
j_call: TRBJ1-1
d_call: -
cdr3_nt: TGTGCCAGCAGCGTAGTTACGGGGTCGGGGTTGAACACTGAAGCTTTCTTT
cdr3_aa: CASSVVTGSGLNTEAFF

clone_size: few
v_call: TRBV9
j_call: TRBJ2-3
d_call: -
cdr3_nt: TGTGCCAGCAGCGTAGAGGCTAGCTCCTTAGCTTCAGATACGCAGTATTTT
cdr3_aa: CASSVEASSLASDTQYF

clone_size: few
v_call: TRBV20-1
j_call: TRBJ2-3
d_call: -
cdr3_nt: TGCAGTGCTAGTCACGGGAAGGCAGATACGCAGTATTTT
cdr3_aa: CSASHGKADTQYF

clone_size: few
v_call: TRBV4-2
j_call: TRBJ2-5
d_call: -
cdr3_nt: TGTGCCAGCAGCCAAGTGGGGGGCCAGAAACGGGAGACCCAGTACTTC
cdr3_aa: CASSQVGGQKRETQYF

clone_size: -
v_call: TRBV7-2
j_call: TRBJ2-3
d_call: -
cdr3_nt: TGTGCCACCTCACCTAGTGGAACTAGCACAGATACGCAGTATTTT
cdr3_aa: CATSPSGTSTDTQYF

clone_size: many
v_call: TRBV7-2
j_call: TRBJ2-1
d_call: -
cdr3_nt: TGTGCCAGCAGCTTAATTTTGGGTGAGCAGTTCTTC
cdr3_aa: CASSLILGEQFF

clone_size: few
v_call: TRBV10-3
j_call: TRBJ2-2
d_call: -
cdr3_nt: TGTGCCATCAGTGATAATACAGGGCGCACCGGGGAGCTGTTTTTT
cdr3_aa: CAISDNTGRTGELFF

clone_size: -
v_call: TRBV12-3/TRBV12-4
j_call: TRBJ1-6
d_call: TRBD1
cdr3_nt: TGTGCCAGCAGTTTAGCACCGAACAGGGGGAATTCACCCCTCCACTTT
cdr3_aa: CASSLAPNRGNSPLHF

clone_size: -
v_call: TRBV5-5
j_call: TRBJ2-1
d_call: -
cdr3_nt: TGTGCCAGCAGCTTGAACAGGGCCGAGCAGTTCTTC
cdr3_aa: CASSLNRAEQFF

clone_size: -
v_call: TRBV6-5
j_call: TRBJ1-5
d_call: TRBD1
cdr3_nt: TGTGCCAGCAGCTACGGACAGGGAAGGGATCAGCCCCAGCATTTT
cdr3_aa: CASSYGQGRDQPQHF

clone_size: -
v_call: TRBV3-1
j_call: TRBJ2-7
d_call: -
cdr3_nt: TGTGCCAGCAGCCATGGGACTGCAAGGGAGCAGTACTTC
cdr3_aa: CASSHGTAREQYF

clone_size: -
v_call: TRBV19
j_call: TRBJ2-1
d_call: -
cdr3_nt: TGTGCCAGTAAAATCAGGGGTAATGAGCAGTTCTTC
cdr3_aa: CASKIRGNEQFF

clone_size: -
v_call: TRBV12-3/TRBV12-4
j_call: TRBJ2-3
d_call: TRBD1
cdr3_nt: TGTGCCAGCAGACAGACAGGGCGTCCCTCCACAGATACGCAGTATTTT
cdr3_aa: CASRQTGRPSTDTQYF

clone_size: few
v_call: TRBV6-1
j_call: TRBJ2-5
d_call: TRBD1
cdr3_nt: TGTGCCAGCAGCCAAGACAGGGTACGCCAAGAGACCCAGTACTTC
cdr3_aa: CASSQDRVRQETQYF